This T cell receptor (beta chain) was sequenced during a study of identical twins. TCRdb reprocessed the 5' RACE reads via MiXCR and lists one record per CDR3 protein. The sample consists of around 690,000 distinct CDR3 sequences, about 20% of them appearing once. The germline V gene has CDR1 MGHDK and CDR2 SYGVNS. The CDR3 loop spans 13 amino acids. Trimming removed 3 bases from V and 6 bases from J, with 11 bases in between. In addition, the sample was reused for a study of T cells expressing NK-cell markers.

What was sequenced was PBMCs. The chain employs TRBV25-1 and TRBJ1-2; D is possibly TRBD1 (5 bases). The TCR was taken from a woman under 30 in good health. CDR3 in DNA: TGTGCCAGCAGTGACGGCAGGGTTCATGGCTACACCTTC. Protein: CASSDGRVHGYTF.